The 20 T cell receptor beta chains presented below share a single source sample, sequenced in a study of cytomegalovirus exposure and HLA in healthy donors. Primers included in the PCR were 60 Vbeta and 13 Jbeta primers. Only in-frame clones appear in the TCRdb table, and some are missing; sequencing was by immunoSEQ multiplex PCR. The data contain 150,000 to 200,000 clones, 65% to 80% of them singletons. Sequenced input: PBMCs. Every receptor here comes from a man aged 40-50 years in good health and CMV-seronegative.

V and J are TRBV19 and TRBJ1-5, with TRBD1 matching 7 bases. The trim removed 5 bases at V and 0 bases at J, leaving 10 bases unmatched. Germline-derived CDR1 and CDR2 are LNHDA and SQIVND (reference sequence). This CDR3 comprises 17 residues. CDR3 DNA: TGTGCCAGTAGTGTCGCCACGGCAGGGGGTAGCAATCAGCCCCAGCATTTT. It encodes CASSVATAGGSNQPQHF. The variable domain in full, with the rest retrieved from reference TRBV19 and TRBJ1-5, is DGGITQSPKYLFRKEGQNVTLSCEQNLNHDAMYWYRQDPGQGLRLIYYSQIVNDFQKGDIAEGYSVSREKKESFPLTVTSAQKNPTAFYLCASSVATAGGSNQPQHFGDGTRLSIL.

This sequence joins TRBV4-3 and TRBJ2-7; 8 bases match TRBD1. This CDR3 spans 16 amino acids. The V gene's germline CDR1 is LGHNA and CDR2 YSLEER. V lost 1 base, J lost 3 bases, and 8 bases stayed unmatched. The CDR3 coding sequence is TGCGCCAGCAGCCAAGCACCCGACAGGGGTAACTACGAGCAGTACTTC. This sequence encodes CASSQAPDRGNYEQYF.

The chain uses TRBV11-2 and TRBJ2-7, with 7 nucleotides matching TRBD2. J was trimmed by 5 bases and V by 3 bases; bases with no gene match: 7. Germline lookup yields CDR1 SGHAT and CDR2 FQNNGV. This CDR3 is built from 14 residues. The CDR3 DNA reads TGTGCCAGCAGCTTTGGACTAGGGGAAAACGAGCAGTACTTC. Translating it yields CASSFGLGENEQYF.

Worth noting for this clone: Other DNA sequences in the sample encode the same CDR3. This chain uses TRBV5-6 with TRBJ1-2, with D tentatively TRBD1 (6 bases). The CDR3 runs 13 residues. Trimming left V 0 bases short and J 7 bases short, with 10 bases between. Germline V lookup: CDR1 SGHDT, CDR2 YYEEEE. This CDR3 reads CASSLEGRGGYTF. DNA of the CDR3: TGTGCCAGCAGCTTGGAGGGCAGGGGTGGCTACACCTTC.

This chain connects TRBV27 to TRBJ2-1, with 13 bases fitting TRBD2. Germline values: CDR1 MNHEY, CDR2 SMNVEV (reference sequence). There are 16 residues in the CDR3. J gave up 4 bases and V 5 bases, and 5 bases lay outside the gene matches. The CDR3 spells CASSPWTSGGYNEQFF. Written as DNA, the CDR3 is TGTGCCAGCAGTCCCTGGACTAGCGGGGGTTACAATGAGCAGTTCTTC.

The chain uses TRBV4-1 and TRBJ2-1; the D is unclear. The CDR3 totals 14 residues. V lost 2 bases to trimming and J lost 8 bases, with 13 bases between them. In germline, CDR1 is MGHRA, CDR2 YSYEKL. The CDR3 sequence is CASSQLPGSDEQFF. CDR3 nucleotide sequence: TGCGCCAGCAGCCAACTTCCCGGTTCTGATGAGCAGTTCTTC.

This chain connects TRBV27 to TRBJ1-2, with a tentative D call TRBD1 (6 bases). The V end was cut by 8 bases, the J end by 2 bases, with 21 bases between. The CDR3 covers 16 residues. From germline, CDR1 is MNHEY and CDR2 SMNVEV (reference sequence). CDR3 nucleotides: TGTGCCAGCGCTTCTCCCCTTTTACAGGGCAACTATGGCTACACCTTC. Its protein product is CASASPLLQGNYGYTF.

This clone was recorded once. Here the CDR3 reads CASSLEVFADRGGYTF. The CDR3 DNA is TGTGCCAGCAGCTTGGAAGTCTTTGCAGATAGGGGTGGCTACACCTTC. The rearrangement uses TRBV5-6 and TRBJ1-2, with D possibly being TRBD1 (5 bases). The V and J ends lost 0 bases and 7 bases respectively, with 19 bases between them. CDR1 and CDR2 (germline): SGHDT, YYEEEE. The CDR3 runs to 16 residues.

This clone was detected only once. This chain connects TRBV11-3 to TRBJ2-1, with 8 bases matching TRBD2. This CDR3 has 12 amino acids. The junction had 1 base not matched to a gene; V was cut back by 5 bases and J by 7 bases. Germline V lookup: CDR1 SGHNT, CDR2 YENEEA. CDR3 DNA sequence: TGTGCCAGCAGCCCTAGCGGGAATGAGCAGTTCTTC. It translates to CASSPSGNEQFF.

The table lists this clone with a count of one. CDR3 amino acids: CASSFRGTADYSNQPQHF. For the CDR3, the DNA is TGTGCCAGCAGTTTTAGGGGGACAGCTGATTATAGCAATCAGCCCCAGCATTTT. The chain links TRBV27 to TRBJ1-5, with TRBD1 identical over 7 bases. The CDR3 loop spans 18 amino acids. The V gene end was trimmed by 3 bases and the J gene end by 0 bases; junction bases not matched to a gene: 11. Germline lookup yields CDR1 MNHEY and CDR2 SMNVEV (reference sequence).

This chain uses TRBV6-5 with TRBJ2-7; D perhaps matches TRBD2 (6 bases). Germline loops: CDR1 MNHEY, CDR2 SVGAGI. Deletions cut 5 bases from V and 2 bases from J, with 16 bases between. CDR3 length: 15 amino acids. The CDR3 spells CASSPPFAGPYEQYF. DNA for the CDR3: TGTGCCAGCAGTCCGCCCTTCGCGGGGCCCTACGAGCAGTACTTC.

J is TRBJ1-1 and V is TRBV5-1; TRBD1 agrees at 10 bases. V shed 1 base, J shed 4 bases, and the junction held 7 bases outside the gene matches. Germline CDR1 is SGHRS and CDR2 is YFSETQ. There are 16 residues in the CDR3. In nucleotides, the CDR3 is TGCGCCAGCAGCTTGATCGGACAGGGGGGCGTCACTGAAGCTTTCTTT. This translates into CASSLIGQGGVTEAFF.

A few counts support this clone. Here the CDR3 DNA reads TGTGCCAGCAGCTTAGCGGCGGGCTGGGCCAACGTCCTGACTTTC. It yields the protein CASSLAAGWANVLTF. The rearrangement uses TRBV7-9 and TRBJ2-6; maybe TRBD2 (5 bases). The CDR3 spans 15 residues. Germline loops: CDR1 SEHNR, CDR2 FQNEAQ (reference sequence). Trimming left V 0 bases short and J 5 bases short, with 8 bases between.

The chain joins TRBV5-6 to TRBJ2-5; D possibly corresponds to TRBD2 (5 bases). Germline CDR1 is SGHDT and CDR2 is YYEEEE. V was trimmed by 0 bases and J by 7 bases, leaving 16 bases between them. The CDR3 spans 15 residues. CDR3 coding DNA: TGTGCCAGCAGCTTGGGGCTAAGCGGTAGTGCGACCCAGTACTTC. Residues: CASSLGLSGSATQYF.

The gene calls are TRBV9 and TRBJ2-7; 8 nucleotides match TRBD2. Trimming removed 4 bases from V and 2 bases from J; junction bases left unmatched: 8. Germline CDR1 reads SGDLS; CDR2 reads YYNGEE. The CDR3 is made up of 15 amino acids. The CDR3 DNA follows: TGTGCCAGCAGCAGCCAAGCGGGAGTGCCCTACGAGCAGTACTTC. Translated: CASSSQAGVPYEQYF.

The V call is TRBV6-1, the J call TRBJ2-3; tentatively, D is TRBD2 (8 bases). CDR1 and CDR2 (germline): MNHNS, SASEGT. V was clipped by 4 bases and J by 10 bases, with 21 bases between them. CDR3 length equals 15 residues. CDR3 DNA sequence: TGTGCCAGCAGTGGGCCGGGACAGCGGGGGTCCTCGCAGTATTTT. It specifies CASSGPGQRGSSQYF.

A word on this clone: Mismatch with germline at one junction end may stem from a read error. This rearrangement joins TRBV29-1 to TRBJ2-7, with 9 positions matching TRBD2. CDR3 length equals 14 residues. Per germline, CDR1 SQVTM and CDR2 ANQGSEA. This chain's CDR3 is CSAERSGSSYEQYF. In DNA, the CDR3 is TGCAGCGCTGAACGTAGCGGGAGCTCCTACGAGCAGTACTTC.

This clone appeared a single time. In DNA form, the CDR3 reads TGTGCCAGCAGCGTAAACAGGGGAGGCTACACCTTC. Protein sequence: CASSVNRGGYTF. This sequence joins TRBV7-2 and TRBJ1-2; 7 nucleotides agree with TRBD1. From germline, CDR1 is SGHTA and CDR2 FQGNSA. Losses at the gene ends were 5 bases for V and 8 bases for J; bases not matched to a gene: 5. The CDR3 loop spans 12 amino acids.

This clone was seen once. V usage is TRBV21-1 and J usage is TRBJ2-7; the table's D call TRBD1 went unverified against the DNA. TRBV21-1 is marked as a pseudogene. The CDR3 consists of 16 residues. This CDR3 is CASSKGDRGSENEQYF. In nucleotides, the CDR3 is TGTGCCAGCAGCAAGGGGGACAGGGGATCAGAGAACGAGCAGTACTTC.

This rearrangement joins TRBV5-1 to TRBJ2-7; a weak D match, TRBD2 (7 bases). V shed 5 bases and J shed 1 base, with 16 bases lying between them. Germline CDR1 SGHRS, CDR2 YFSETQ. CDR3 length equals 15 residues. This CDR3 is CASSGGGSESYEQYF. The CDR3 nucleotides read TGCGCCAGCAGTGGGGGCGGGAGCGAGTCCTACGAGCAGTACTTC.